Listed below are T cell receptor beta chains from one sample, sequenced in a study of blood T cells in healthy people across ages. TCRdb fed the 5' RACE reads into MiXCR, producing one record per CDR3 protein. The repertoire has almost 800,000 distinct CDR3 sequences, nearly 60% of them found once; the top ten carry about 20%. The source material was blood. The receptors were sampled from a man aged 25-40 years in good health. CDR3s include the opening cysteine and the closing phenylalanine or tryptophan. Fields, in order: D gene, J gene, clone size, CDR3 length, V gene, CDR3 protein, CDR3 DNA. D genes are given only for firm matches. Expanded clones get a size class; other rows say once, few or many, or leave the size out.

>TRBD2|TRBJ2-1|few|18|TRBV9
CASSVGLAGGLAYNEQFF
TGTGCCAGCAGCGTAGGGCTAGCGGGGGGGCTGGCCTACAATGAGCAGTTCTTC
>TRBD2|TRBJ2-5|-|15|TRBV6-5
CASSSPSGRQETQYF
TGTGCCAGCAGTTCCCCCAGCGGGAGGCAAGAGACCCAGTACTTC
>TRBD1|TRBJ1-2|-|15|TRBV7-2
CASSQAPGTGVGYTF
TGTGCCAGCAGCCAGGCTCCCGGGACAGGGGTTGGTTACACCTTC
>TRBD1|TRBJ1-4|-|14|TRBV29-1
CSVEVAGGGEKLFF
TGCAGCGTTGAAGTGGCAGGGGGGGGTGAAAAACTGTTTTTT
>TRBD1|TRBJ2-3|-|14|TRBV20-1
CSASRDRVPHTQYF
TGCAGTGCCAGCCGGGACAGGGTGCCTCATACGCAGTATTTT
>-|TRBJ2-7|-|13|TRBV6-5
CASSYNPWDEQYF
TGTGCCAGCAGCTACAATCCGTGGGACGAGCAGTACTTC
>TRBD1|TRBJ2-6|-|18|TRBV7-2
CASSLAGQGGGGANVLTF
TGTGCCAGCAGCTTAGCAGGACAGGGGGGAGGTGGGGCCAACGTCCTGACTTTC
>TRBD2|TRBJ2-7|few|18|TRBV2
CASGAGGLIFPFSYEQYF
TGTGCCAGCGGAGCGGGAGGGCTCATTTTCCCATTCTCCTACGAGCAGTACTTC
>TRBD1|TRBJ1-2|-|12|TRBV29-1
CSVGRQGNDYTF
TGCAGCGTTGGCAGACAGGGTAATGACTACACCTTC
>-|TRBJ2-3|-|13|TRBV30
CAWSEGYTDTQYF
TGTGCCTGGAGTGAGGGGTACACAGATACGCAGTATTTT
>-|TRBJ2-7|many|12|TRBV6-2/TRBV6-3
CASSIRQAEQYF
TGTGCCAGCAGTATACGACAGGCCGAGCAGTACTTC
>-|TRBJ2-1|-|16|TRBV15
CATSRVRRDTADEQFF
TGTGCCACCAGCAGAGTAAGAAGGGATACGGCGGATGAGCAGTTCTTC
>-|TRBJ2-7|-|15|TRBV9
CASSVGVGLSYEQYF
TGTGCCAGCAGCGTAGGAGTGGGGCTTAGCTACGAGCAGTACTTC
>TRBD1|TRBJ2-7|-|17|TRBV20-1
CSARGGSGGVDSYEQYF
TGCAGTGCTAGAGGGGGGTCAGGGGGAGTGGATAGCTACGAGCAGTACTTC
>-|TRBJ1-2|-|15|TRBV9
CASSVATGTDYGYTF
TGTGCCAGCAGCGTAGCTACGGGGACGGACTATGGCTACACCTTC
>TRBD2|TRBJ2-1|once|13|TRBV6-5
CASSYPGLGEQFF
TGTGCCAGCAGTTACCCAGGACTAGGCGAGCAGTTCTTC
>TRBD1|TRBJ2-7|-|14|TRBV29-1
CSILFGTGEVEQYF
TGCAGCATACTATTCGGGACAGGGGAGGTTGAGCAGTACTTC
>-|TRBJ2-1|-|14|TRBV20-1
CSASEGEVTNEQFF
TGCAGTGCTAGTGAGGGGGAGGTAACGAATGAGCAGTTCTTC
>TRBD2|TRBJ2-3|-|15|TRBV7-2
CASSSRLANTDTQYF
TGTGCCAGCAGCTCTCGACTAGCTAACACAGATACGCAGTATTTT
>-|TRBJ2-3|few|16|TRBV7-6
CASSAQVFPGTDTQYF
TGTGCCAGCAGCGCCCAGGTTTTCCCGGGCACAGATACGCAGTATTTT
>-|TRBJ1-2|-|15|TRBV20-1
CSARLGTGTMRGYTF
TGCAGTGCTAGACTAGGGACCGGCACGATGAGGGGCTACACCTTC